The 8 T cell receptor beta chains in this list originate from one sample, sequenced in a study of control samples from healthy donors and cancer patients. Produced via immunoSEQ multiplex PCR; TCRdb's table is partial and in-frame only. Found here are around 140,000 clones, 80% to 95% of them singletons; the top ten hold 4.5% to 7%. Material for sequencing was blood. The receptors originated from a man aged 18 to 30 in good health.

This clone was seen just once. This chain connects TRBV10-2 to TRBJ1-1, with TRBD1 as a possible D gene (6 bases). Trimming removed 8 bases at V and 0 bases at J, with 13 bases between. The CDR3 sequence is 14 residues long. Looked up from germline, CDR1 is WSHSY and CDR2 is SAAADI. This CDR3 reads CASGTQGMNTEAFF. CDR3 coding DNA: TGCGCCAGCGGGACACAGGGCATGAACACTGAAGCTTTCTTT.

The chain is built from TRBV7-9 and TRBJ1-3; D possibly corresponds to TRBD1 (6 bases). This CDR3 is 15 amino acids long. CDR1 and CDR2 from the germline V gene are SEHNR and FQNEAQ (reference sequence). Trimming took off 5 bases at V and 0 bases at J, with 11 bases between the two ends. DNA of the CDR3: TGTGCCAGCAGCCCCACAGGGAGCTCTGGAAACACCATATATTTT. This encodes CASSPTGSSGNTIYF.

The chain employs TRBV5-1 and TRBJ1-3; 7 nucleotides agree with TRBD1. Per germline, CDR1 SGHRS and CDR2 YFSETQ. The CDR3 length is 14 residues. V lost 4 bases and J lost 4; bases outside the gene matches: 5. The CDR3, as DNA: TGCGCCAGCAGCAGCGACAGGGACGGAAACACCATATATTTT. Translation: CASSSDRDGNTIYF.

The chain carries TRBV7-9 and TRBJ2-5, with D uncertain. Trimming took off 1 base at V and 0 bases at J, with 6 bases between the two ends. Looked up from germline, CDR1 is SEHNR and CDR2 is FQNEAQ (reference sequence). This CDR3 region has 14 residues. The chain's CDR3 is CASSLGGNQETQYF. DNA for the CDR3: TGTGCCAGCAGCTTAGGAGGCAACCAAGAGACCCAGTACTTC.

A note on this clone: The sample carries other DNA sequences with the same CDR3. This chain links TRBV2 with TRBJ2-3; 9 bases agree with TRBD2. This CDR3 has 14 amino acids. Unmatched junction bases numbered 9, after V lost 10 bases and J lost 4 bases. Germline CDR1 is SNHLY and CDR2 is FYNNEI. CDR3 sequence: CAIRRSSGADTQYF. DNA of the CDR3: TGTGCCATCAGGCGGTCTAGCGGGGCAGATACGCAGTATTTT. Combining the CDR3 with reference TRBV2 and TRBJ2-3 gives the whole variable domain EPEVTQTPSHQVTQMGQEVILRCVPISNHLYFYWYRQILGQKVEFLVSFYNNEISEKSEIFDDQFSVERPDGSNFTLKIRSTKLEDSAMYFCAIRRSSGADTQYFGPGTRLTVL.

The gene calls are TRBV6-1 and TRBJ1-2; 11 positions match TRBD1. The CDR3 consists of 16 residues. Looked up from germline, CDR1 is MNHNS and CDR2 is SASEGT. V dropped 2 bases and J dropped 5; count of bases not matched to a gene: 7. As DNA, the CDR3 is TGTGCCAGCAGTGAAACCCCGGGACAGGGGGTATATGGCTACACCTTC. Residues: CASSETPGQGVYGYTF.

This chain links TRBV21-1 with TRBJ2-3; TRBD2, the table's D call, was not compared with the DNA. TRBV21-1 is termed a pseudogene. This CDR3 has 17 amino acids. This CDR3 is CASSKGDSGGAWDTQYF. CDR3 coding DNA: TGTGCCAGCAGCAAAGGAGATAGCGGGGGGGCCTGGGATACGCAGTATTTT.

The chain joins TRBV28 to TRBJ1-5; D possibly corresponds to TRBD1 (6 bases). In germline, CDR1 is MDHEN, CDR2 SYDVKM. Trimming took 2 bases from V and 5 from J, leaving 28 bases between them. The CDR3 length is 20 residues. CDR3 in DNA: TGTGCCAGCAGTTTAAGTGGATGGGCCAATGGGGGGGCGCCGGATCAGCCCCAGCATTTT. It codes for CASSLSGWANGGAPDQPQHF.